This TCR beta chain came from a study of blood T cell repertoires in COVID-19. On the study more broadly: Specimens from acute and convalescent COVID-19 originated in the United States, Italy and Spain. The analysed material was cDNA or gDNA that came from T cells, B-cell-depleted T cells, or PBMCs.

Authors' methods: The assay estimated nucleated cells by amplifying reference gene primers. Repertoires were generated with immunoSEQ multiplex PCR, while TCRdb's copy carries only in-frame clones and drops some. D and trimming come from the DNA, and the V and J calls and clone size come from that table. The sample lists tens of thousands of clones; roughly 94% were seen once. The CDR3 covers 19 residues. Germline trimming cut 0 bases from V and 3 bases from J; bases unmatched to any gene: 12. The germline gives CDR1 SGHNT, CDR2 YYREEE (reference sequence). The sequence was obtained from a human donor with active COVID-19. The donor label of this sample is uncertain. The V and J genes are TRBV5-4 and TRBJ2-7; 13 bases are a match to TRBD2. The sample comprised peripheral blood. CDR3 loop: CASSLGPGLAGKFGYEQYF. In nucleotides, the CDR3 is TGTGCCAGCAGCTTGGGACCGGGACTAGCGGGAAAATTTGGCTACGAGCAGTACTTC.